Here is one TCR beta chain with its context. Its antigen is currently unknown. As for treatment: some 20 received Ad26.COV2.S at low or high dose, single or two shots; 5 received placebo; per-sample allocation not given. Collection of samples fell on day 63 after the first vaccine or placebo injection. Assay: immunoSEQ multiplex PCR; the TCRdb copy retains only in-frame clones and omits some. The sample consists of about 460,000 clones, roughly nine tenths of them appearing once. These data originate in a study of Ad26.COV2.S vaccination and SARS-CoV-2 variants. Study-wide context: Of the COV1001 trial arms, the Ad26.COV2.S arm included the donor. Ad26.COV2.S given intramuscularly, once or twice 56 days apart. Study observations and caveats: There was a possibility that the TCR breadth and depth analyses underestimated total T cell responses. Reportedly, spike-specific CD8+ and CD4+ T cell responses achieved substantial breadth once vaccination had taken place.

V dropped 8 bases and J dropped 9; count of bases not matched to a gene: 1. Per the germline V gene, CDR1 is LNHNV and CDR2 is YYDKDF (reference sequence). The CDR3 is 10 amino acids. This clonotype originated in a person aged 18-65 years who received the Ad26.COV2.S COVID-19 vaccine or a placebo. This specimen was peripheral blood, taken in a trial of Ad26.COV2.S vaccine versus placebo. The rearrangement uses TRBV15 and TRBJ2-1; 7 bases fit TRBD2. Here the CDR3 DNA reads TGTGCCACCGGGGGGGGTGAGCAGTTCTTC. Encoded protein: CATGGGEQFF.